A selection of T cell receptor beta chains follows, all from one sample in a study of T-cell reconstitution after alpha-beta-depleted transplantation in children. TCRdb recomputed calls from the PCR reads with MiXCR, one row per CDR3 protein. This sample has around 380,000 distinct CDR3 sequences, with about a tenth found just once. This sample comprised PBMCs from the stem cell graft donor, obtained from the stem cell graft. The receptors come from a human donor who donated a stem cell graft to a child with acute myeloid leukemia. The CDR3 runs from the conserved cysteine through the conserved F or W. The D gene is left open where the match is weak. Clone size is stated in some rows and not others, as once, few, many or a class when expanded.

D gene	V gene	clone size	J gene	CDR3 DNA	CDR3 protein
-	TRBV4-2	-	TRBJ2-1	TGTGCCAGCTTCCGGGCCAATGAGCAGTTCTTC	CASFRANEQFF
-	TRBV27	-	TRBJ2-2	TGTGCCAGCAGTTTAAAAGGGGAGCTGTTTTTT	CASSLKGELFF
-	TRBV20-1	few	TRBJ1-5	TGCAGTGCCCGCAACCTCAATCAGCCCCAGCATTTT	CSARNLNQPQHF
TRBD1	TRBV5-6	-	TRBJ1-2	TGTGCCAGCAGCCTAAGGACAGGGCTGGGGAACTATGGCTACACCTTC	CASSLRTGLGNYGYTF
TRBD2	TRBV7-3	-	TRBJ2-2	TGTGCCAGCAGCTTAAAAGGGCGGTCGCGGGGGATCACCGGGGAGCTGTTTTTT	CASSLKGRSRGITGELFF
-	TRBV5-1	few	TRBJ1-1	TGCGCCAGCAGCCCCTCCGGACAGCGGGGCACTGAAGCTTTCTTT	CASSPSGQRGTEAFF
TRBD2	TRBV13	-	TRBJ2-1	TGTGCCAGCAGACGCGGGGGGCCTATCAATGAGCAGTTCTTC	CASRRGGPINEQFF
-	TRBV20-1	-	TRBJ2-1	TGCAGTGTCAGAGGTCTCGGCAATGAGCAGTTCTTC	CSVRGLGNEQFF
-	TRBV7-8	few	TRBJ2-1	TGTGCCAGCAGCTTTGTGGGAGCCTACAATGAGCAGTTCTTC	CASSFVGAYNEQFF
-	TRBV7-9	few	TRBJ1-2	TGTGCCAGCAGCTTATCCGCAGGGTCCTATGGCTACACCTTC	CASSLSAGSYGYTF
TRBD1	TRBV11-2	many	TRBJ1-2	TGTGCCAGCAGCTTAGTGAGGGGGCATGGCTACACCTTC	CASSLVRGHGYTF
TRBD1	TRBV20-1	few	TRBJ1-1	TGCAGTGCTCGGGAGGGGGCTTTCACTGAAGCTTTCTTT	CSAREGAFTEAFF
-	TRBV6-1	many	TRBJ2-6	TGTGCCAGCAGCCCGGAAGACAACTCTGGGGCCAACGTCCTGACTTTC	CASSPEDNSGANVLTF
-	TRBV12-3/TRBV12-4	-	TRBJ1-3	TGTGCCAGCGTCACCGCCTCTGGAAACACCATATATTTT	CASVTASGNTIYF
-	TRBV29-1	-	TRBJ1-2	TGCACCACCCTGGGGGAGAGGGGCTACACCTTC	CTTLGERGYTF
-	TRBV6-1	-	TRBJ2-7	TGTGCCAGCAGTGAGATCTCCTACGAGCAGTACTTC	CASSEISYEQYF
TRBD2	TRBV25-1	-	TRBJ2-7	TGTGCCAGCAGTGAAAGGTCCGGGACTAGCGGGAGCCCAAATCAGCAGTACTTC	CASSERSGTSGSPNQQYF
TRBD2	TRBV6-2/TRBV6-3	-	TRBJ2-1	TGTGCCAGCAGTTCACTAGCGGGAGGTCGTAATGAGCAGTTCTTC	CASSSLAGGRNEQFF
-	TRBV7-2	few	TRBJ2-1	TGTGCCAGCAGCCCTAGGGGGGGGAACTACAATGAGCAGTTCTTC	CASSPRGGNYNEQFF
TRBD2	TRBV20-1	few	TRBJ2-1	TGCAGTGCTAGAAGGACTAGCCGGAATGAGCAGTTCTTC	CSARRTSRNEQFF
TRBD2	TRBV7-8	-	TRBJ2-2	TGTGCCAGCAGCTTAGTGGGGTTTAGCGGGGTGCGCACCGGGGAGCTGTTTTTT	CASSLVGFSGVRTGELFF
-	TRBV10-3	-	TRBJ2-1	TGTGCCATCAGTGAGATGATCTCGGGGGGCAAGGGTAATGAGCAGTTCTTC	CAISEMISGGKGNEQFF
-	TRBV10-3	many	TRBJ2-7	TGTGCCATCACTAGCGCGACTACCTACGAGCAGTACTTC	CAITSATTYEQYF
TRBD1	TRBV2	few	TRBJ1-5	TGTGCCAGCAGTGAAGGAAGGGGGCTCTATCAGCCCCAGCATTTT	CASSEGRGLYQPQHF
-	TRBV7-2	-	TRBJ1-1	TGTGCCAGCAGCTTAGCTCGTGGAGCTTTCTTT	CASSLARGAFF
TRBD1	TRBV2	many	TRBJ1-5	TGTGCCAGCAGGGGGGACAGCGGCAATCAGCCCCAGCATTTT	CASRGDSGNQPQHF
-	TRBV20-1	few	TRBJ2-3	TGCAGTGCTAGGGGTATAGGGCAAAAGGGACTCAGCGGCACAGATACGCAGTATTTT	CSARGIGQKGLSGTDTQYF
-	TRBV29-1	many	TRBJ1-2	TGCAGCGTTGAAGGGGGTGCAGCGTATGGCTACACCTTC	CSVEGGAAYGYTF
-	TRBV9	many	TRBJ2-1	TGTGCCAGCAGTAACACGAGACAGAACCACCAACTCAATGAGCAGTTCTTC	CASSNTRQNHQLNEQFF
-	TRBV27	few	TRBJ1-4	TGTGCCAGCAGGACAACCCAGGGACTTAATGAAAAACTGTTTTTT	CASRTTQGLNEKLFF
-	TRBV5-1	-	TRBJ2-2	TGCGCCAGCAGGGAGACAGCGAACACCGGGGAGCTGTTTTTT	CASRETANTGELFF
TRBD2	TRBV12-3/TRBV12-4	many	TRBJ2-1	TGTGCCAGCAGTTTACGAAGCGGGAGGGAAGATGAGCAGTTCTTC	CASSLRSGREDEQFF
-	TRBV7-9	-	TRBJ1-1	TGTGCCAGCAGCCCCCGTAGCCTGAACACTGAAGCTTTCTTT	CASSPRSLNTEAFF
-	TRBV5-1	few	TRBJ1-4	TGCGCCAGCAGTTGGCTGGGGGAGACTAATGAAAAACTGTTTTTT	CASSWLGETNEKLFF
-	TRBV5-1	many	TRBJ2-1	TGCGCCAGCAGCTTGGGTTTAGGGCAGTTCTTC	CASSLGLGQFF
-	TRBV7-8	many	TRBJ2-2	TGTGCCAGCAGACAGGGACGGCACCCCGGGGAGCTGTTTTTT	CASRQGRHPGELFF
-	TRBV6-1	few	TRBJ2-7	TGTGCCAGCACCGGGCGGTGGAGCTCCTACGAGCAGTACTTC	CASTGRWSSYEQYF
-	TRBV12-3/TRBV12-4	-	TRBJ1-2	TGTGCCAGCGCAGCGGGGAGGGGCTATAACTATGGCTACACCTTC	CASAAGRGYNYGYTF
TRBD2	TRBV28	many	TRBJ2-5	TGTGCCAGCAGTTTATCCCCCAGCGGGAGTAGGAAGACCCAGTACTTC	CASSLSPSGSRKTQYF
-	TRBV12-3/TRBV12-4	-	TRBJ1-3	TGTGCCAGCAGCCGGGGGGACTCTGGAAACACCATATATTTT	CASSRGDSGNTIYF
TRBD1	TRBV25-1	-	TRBJ2-7	TGTGCCAGCAGCCCTGTGGGACAGGGTGAACACGAGCAGTACTTC	CASSPVGQGEHEQYF
-	TRBV5-1	many	TRBJ2-3	TGCGCCAGCAGCTTGTTCTCGGGTGGAACTAGCACAGATACGCAGTATTTT	CASSLFSGGTSTDTQYF
TRBD2	TRBV7-2	-	TRBJ2-1	TGTGCCAGCAGCTTCCCCGGCCTTGGGGAGGGTGAGCAGTTCTTC	CASSFPGLGEGEQFF
-	TRBV4-3	-	TRBJ1-5	TGCGCCAGCAGCCAAGACCCGGGCAATCAGCCCCAGCATTTT	CASSQDPGNQPQHF
TRBD2	TRBV6-1	-	TRBJ2-1	TGTGCCAGCAGTGCACTAGCGGGGGGGATCGGTGAGCAGTTCTTC	CASSALAGGIGEQFF
-	TRBV20-1	few	TRBJ2-2	TGCAGTGCATGGGTGAACACCGGGGAGCTGTTTTTT	CSAWVNTGELFF
-	TRBV2	few	TRBJ1-4	TGTGCCAGCAGTGTATTCGGGGAGGAAAAACTGTTTTTT	CASSVFGEEKLFF
-	TRBV2	-	TRBJ2-5	TGTGCCAGCCGGGGCACAGGACAAGTTGCAGTCGGGGAGACCCAGTACTTC	CASRGTGQVAVGETQYF
TRBD2	TRBV7-2	-	TRBJ2-5	TGTGCCAGCAGCTACCGCCCACTAGCGGCGCAAGAGACCCAGTACTTC	CASSYRPLAAQETQYF
-	TRBV5-1	few	TRBJ2-1	TGCGCCAGCCCGACTTTGCAGTTCTTC	CASPTLQFF